The rows below give T cell receptor beta chains drawn from one sample of a study of identifying expanded T cells in peripheral blood. The data were produced by immunoSEQ multiplex PCR, yet TCRdb's version contains in-frame clones alone and is incomplete. Here the sample spans around 90,000 clones, 88% being singletons. The sample taken for sequencing was blood. Source of these receptors: a person aged 18 to 70 in good health. Both conserved end residues are part of each CDR3. Each record gives: CDR3 length, V gene, CDR3 protein.

>15|TRBV6-4
CASSDVASGVSEQYF
>14|TRBV6-5
CASTGALNTGELFF
>14|TRBV6-1
CASRAGTGVYEQYF
>13|TRBV9
CASSVSGANVLTF
>15|TRBV28
CASSRTGGRNQPQHF
>19|TRBV19
CASSPRDRLLAGGIYEQYF
>15|TRBV7-9
CASSLSSGGGETQYF
>15|TRBV28
CASSQGGGSLVEQYF
>13|TRBV6-5
CASSRGGDQPQHF
>16|TRBV6-4
CASSDSTSAPYNEQFF
>11|TRBV4-1
CASSQYNEQFF
>15|TRBV2
CASSELAGDTGELFF
>15|TRBV30
CAWTGTGGSNYGYTF
>16|TRBV10-3
CAIRGPQGERRYGYTF
>17|TRBV28
CASSFHWASGDYNEQFF
>13|TRBV28
CASSQGTGGKLFF
>14|TRBV19
CASSRLAVSDTQYF
>16|TRBV10-2
CASQPLTGVTGNTIYF
>15|TRBV2
CASKWDRKNTGELFF
>18|TRBV7-3
CASSQTGLAESSGYEQFF
>13|TRBV15
CATNRRGGTEAFF
>15|TRBV5-5
CASSSRDRAGEKLFF
>15|TRBV11-2
CASSLHGGVNTEAFF
>16|TRBV6-4
CASARGSGGGGDTQYF
>16|TRBV7-9
CASSLHLGQGSYEQYF
>13|TRBV6-4
CASSDRPTDTQYF
>14|TRBV21-1
CASSQKDRGNEQFF
>13|TRBV6-6
CASSYRRDYEQYF
>13|TRBV27
CASSWGPNQPQHF
>14|TRBV6-1
CASSDGTSTGELFF
>13|TRBV14
CASSQDLDSPLHF
>14|TRBV19
CASRRAGNTGELFF
>14|TRBV27
CASSLGRGPYEQYF
>15|TRBV6-4
CASSATSGDYNEQFF
>11|TRBV2
CASSRDYGYTF
>14|TRBV5-4
CASSLATRAYEQYF
>11|TRBV5-4
CASSFLNGYTF
>19|TRBV7-9
CASSLVVGQTSGRLYEQYF
>13|TRBV19
CASSPGFYNEQFF
>15|TRBV4-1
CASSQASLTNSPLHF
>15|TRBV6-5
CASSDSASGSDEQFF
>19|TRBV5-1
CASSHHAPPLDKGSTEAFF
>16|TRBV21-1
CASSKPCGTGDREQFF
>15|TRBV6-1
CAADDRKPLVRTQYF
>14|TRBV4-1
CASSQDRALNEQFF
>16|TRBV7-9
CASRQPPRDPGNTIYF
>12|TRBV10-2
CASSPSSYEQYF
>15|TRBV28
CASLETGRVNTEAFF
>14|TRBV9
CASSAVTGADTQYF
>15|TRBV9
CASSVEGLVTDTQYF
>10|TRBV7-9
CASSSYEQYF
>15|TRBV7-3
CASSSMTGGPYEQYF
>15|TRBV28
CASLKIVPGTYEQYF